This entry is about one TCR beta chain. This entry belongs to a study of blood T cell repertoires in COVID-19. Study-wide background: In each case, the material was cDNA or gDNA derived from T cells, B-cell-depleted T cells, or PBMCs.

Original handling: It was from reference gene primer amplification that nucleated cell counts were estimated. This table comes from immunoSEQ multiplex PCR, and its TCRdb copy is limited to in-frame clones, with some not included. The V and J calls and the clone size are those of that table, but D and trimming were determined from the DNA. The sample lists fewer than 80,000 clones; more than 90% were seen once. V lost 6 bases to trimming and J lost 2 bases, with 8 bases between them. CDR1 SNHLY and CDR2 FYNNEI come from the germline V gene. This CDR3 has 12 amino acids. V is TRBV2 and J is TRBJ2-7, with D maybe TRBD2 (5 bases). The sequence came from a human donor in a cohort sampled during active COVID-19. The sequenced sample was peripheral blood. For the CDR3, the DNA is TGTGCCAGCAGGGACTGGGCCTACGAGCAGTACTTC. Translation: CASRDWAYEQYF.